Below are 22 T cell receptor beta chains sequenced from a single sample in a study of T cells in Graves' hyperthyroidism and ophthalmopathy. RNA transcripts gave rise to amplified TCR beta CDR3 regions. HTBI primers were the set used in a first-round RT-PCR of the TCR CDR3. TCRdb redid the calling of the multiplex PCR reads with MiXCR, one entry per CDR3 protein. The sample records roughly 350,000 distinct CDR3 sequences, roughly an eighth being singletons. The sample was blood. The receptor source for this set is a woman between 35 and 50 years old with Graves' ophthalmopathy.

The chain links TRBV20-1 to TRBJ2-5, with TRBD1 as a possible D gene (6 bases). The CDR3 is made up of 13 amino acids. V gave up 7 bases and J gave up 2 bases, with 14 bases separating them. Germline CDR1 reads DFQATT; CDR2 reads SNEGSKA (reference sequence). The CDR3, as DNA: TGCAGTGTCCTCGGGGACACTCAAGAGACCCAGTACTTC. Translated, it gives CSVLGDTQETQYF.

This clonotype was observed many times. V usage is TRBV6-1 and J usage is TRBJ2-1; D is tentatively TRBD1 or TRBD2 (6 bases each). Trimming pared 11 bases from V and 9 bases from J, leaving 17 bases between. Germline V lookup: CDR1 MNHNS, CDR2 SASEGT. This CDR3 is 12 amino acids long. The CDR3 nucleotides read TGTGCCGTTCATCTAGAGGGGGGTGAGCAGTTCTTC. Translating it yields CAVHLEGGEQFF.

The chain combines TRBV6-1 with TRBJ2-2; 9 nucleotides match TRBD2. Germline V gene data show CDR1 as MNHNS and CDR2 as SASEGT. After removal of 10 bases from V and 7 bases from J, the junction contained 10 bases not matched to a gene. The CDR3 has 14 residues. Here the CDR3 reads CAISALAGSGELFF. The CDR3 DNA reads TGTGCCATAAGTGCGCTAGCGGGGAGCGGGGAGCTGTTTTTT.

J is TRBJ2-2 and V is TRBV6-5; possibly TRBD2 for D (6 bases). The CDR3 covers 16 residues. CDR1 is MNHEY and CDR2 is SVGAGI in the germline V gene. V shed 4 bases and J shed 2 bases, with 14 bases lying between them. CDR3 DNA: TGTGCCAGCAGTTTCCGGGGGACCCCCAACACCGGGGAGCTGTTTTTT. Protein: CASSFRGTPNTGELFF.

The V gene is TRBV11-3, the J gene TRBJ2-3; TRBD2 aligns across 9 bases. V dropped 1 base and J dropped 6; count of bases not matched to a gene: 8. The germline V gene encodes CDR1 SGHNT and CDR2 YENEEA. The CDR3 runs 16 residues. The CDR3 DNA follows: TGTGCCAGCAGCTTAGTAGGCGGGGGGGCCTGGGATACGCAGTATTTT. Translation: CASSLVGGGAWDTQYF.

This chain joins TRBV20-1 and TRBJ2-3; TRBD2 is a possible D gene (5 bases). The ends were cut back, 1 base at V and 3 bases at J, with 11 bases in the middle. The germline V gene encodes CDR1 DFQATT and CDR2 SNEGSKA (reference sequence). This CDR3 region has 14 residues. CDR3 region: CSARAQRITDTQYF. CDR3 coding DNA: TGCAGTGCTAGAGCACAGCGGATAACAGATACGCAGTATTTT.

The chain is built from TRBV20-1 and TRBJ1-2; 11 bases map to TRBD1. There are 18 residues in the CDR3. Germline V gives CDR1 DFQATT, CDR2 SNEGSKA (reference sequence). J was trimmed by 5 bases and V by 6 bases; bases with no gene match: 20. The CDR3 protein is CSADLWHRDRGYRYGYTF. The CDR3 DNA reads TGCAGTGCAGACCTTTGGCACCGGGACAGGGGGTATCGGTATGGCTACACCTTC.

J is TRBJ1-2 and V is TRBV7-9; D is unresolved. Trimming shortened V by 3 bases and J by 4 bases, and 6 bases separated the two germline ends. This CDR3 region has 12 residues. The germline gives CDR1 SEHNR, CDR2 FQNEAQ (reference sequence). The CDR3 region is CASSFTSYGYTF. CDR3 DNA sequence: TGTGCCAGCAGCTTTACCTCCTATGGCTACACCTTC.

This clonotype appeared a few times. The chain links TRBV3-1 to TRBJ1-3, with D maybe TRBD1 (5 bases). The CDR3 has 15 residues. V lost 0 bases to trimming and J lost 3 bases, with 9 bases between them. CDR1 is LGHDT, CDR2 YNNKEL, per germline (reference sequence). DNA of the CDR3: TGTGCCAGCAGCCAAGATTCGGGGCGTGGAAACACCATATATTTT. Amino acids: CASSQDSGRGNTIYF.

Many counts were recorded for this clonotype. The chain uses TRBV7-2 and TRBJ2-5, with TRBD1 matching over 7 bases. Per the germline V gene, CDR1 is SGHTA and CDR2 is FQGNSA. The CDR3 has 16 residues. V was clipped by 3 bases and J by 2 bases; unmatched bases: 9. The CDR3 DNA reads as TGTGCCAGCAGCTTCTACTGGGACAGACTTCAAGAGACCCAGTACTTC. This translates into CASSFYWDRLQETQYF.

J is TRBJ2-7 and V is TRBV20-1, with D unclear. The V end lost 6 bases, the J end lost 7 bases, and 10 bases lay between the germline ends. The germline V gene has CDR1 DFQATT and CDR2 SNEGSKA (reference sequence). CDR3 length: 10 residues. The CDR3 DNA sequence: TGCAGTGCCCGTGGTGGAGAGCAGTACTTC. Translating gives CSARGGEQYF.

This clonotype has a count of ten or more. The chain carries TRBV3-1 and TRBJ1-1; 7 nucleotides match TRBD1. V dropped 8 bases and J dropped 1; count of bases not matched to a gene: 7. The CDR3 covers 14 residues. In germline, CDR1 is LGHDT, CDR2 YNNKEL (reference sequence). This chain's CDR3 is CASGVTGANTEAFF. DNA of the CDR3: TGTGCCAGCGGGGTTACAGGGGCGAACACTGAAGCTTTCTTT.

At least ten counts were recorded for this clonotype. The CDR3: CASSLESEGSSYEQYF. CDR3 sequence (DNA): TGTGCCAGCAGCTTAGAATCAGAAGGGTCTTCCTACGAGCAGTACTTC. The gene calls are TRBV11-2 and TRBJ2-7; no definite D call. CDR1 and CDR2 (germline): SGHAT, FQNNGV. V shed 0 bases and J shed 1 base, with 13 bases lying between them. The CDR3 sequence is 16 residues long.

This clonotype was seen repeatedly, ten times or more. The J gene is TRBJ1-6, the V gene TRBV6-1; D unclear. The CDR3 loop spans 15 amino acids. V lost 0 bases and J lost 7, with 10 bases in between. Germline CDR1 is MNHNS and CDR2 is SASEGT. The CDR3 spells CASSEARGSNSPLHF. The CDR3 DNA sequence: TGTGCCAGCAGTGAAGCTAGAGGGAGCAATTCACCCCTCCACTTT.

The table lists this clonotype with a few counts. The chain employs TRBV20-1 and TRBJ1-4, with D hard to call. V lost 0 bases, J lost 11 bases, and 19 bases lay in between. Per the germline V gene, CDR1 is DFQATT and CDR2 is SNEGSKA (reference sequence). The CDR3 is 15 amino acids. CDR3 sequence reads: CSARDAQSTLGKLFF. The CDR3, as DNA: TGCAGTGCTAGAGATGCCCAGTCGACGTTGGGGAAACTGTTTTTT.

In this sample, this clonotype turned up many times. V is TRBV19 and J is TRBJ2-5, with TRBD2 identical over 9 bases. V gave up 2 bases and J gave up 6 bases; unmatched junction bases: 22. This CDR3 comprises 20 residues. In germline, CDR1 is LNHDA, CDR2 SQIVND (reference sequence). This CDR3 reads CASSISRTSDETGARKTQYF. CDR3 nucleotide sequence: TGTGCCAGTAGTATATCCCGGACTAGCGATGAAACAGGAGCTAGGAAGACCCAGTACTTC.

The chain carries TRBV5-1 and TRBJ2-2; tentatively, D is TRBD1 or TRBD2 (6 bases each). The V end lost 7 bases, the J end lost 0 bases, and 16 bases lay between the germline ends. CDR3 length: 16 amino acids. CDR1 and CDR2 from the germline V gene are SGHRS and YFSETQ. This CDR3 is CASGWGARANTGELFF. In nucleotides, the CDR3 is TGCGCCAGCGGTTGGGGGGCGCGAGCGAACACCGGGGAGCTGTTTTTT.

In this sample, this clonotype turned up many times. The chain employs TRBV2 and TRBJ1-1; unclear D gene. CDR3 length equals 13 residues. Trimming pared 6 bases from V and 1 base from J, leaving 9 bases between. Germline lookup yields CDR1 SNHLY and CDR2 FYNNEI. The CDR3: CASRRTGNTEAFF. The CDR3 nucleotides are TGTGCCAGCAGAAGGACGGGGAACACTGAAGCTTTCTTT.

In this sample, this clonotype turned up many times. The V gene is TRBV9, the J gene TRBJ2-5; D may match TRBD1 or TRBD2 (6 bases each). The ends were cut back, 5 bases at V and 0 bases at J, with 11 bases in the middle. CDR3 size: 14 residues. The germline V gene encodes CDR1 SGDLS and CDR2 YYNGEE. DNA for the CDR3: TGTGCCAGCAGTGAGAGGGGGGACCAAGAGACCCAGTACTTC. Protein: CASSERGDQETQYF. Looking up the rest from reference TRBV9 and TRBJ2-5 gives the full variable domain: DSGVTQTPKHLITATGQRVTLRCSPRSGDLSVYWYQQSLDQGLQFLIQYYNGEERAKGNILERFSAQQFPDLHSELNLSSLELGDSALYFCASSERGDQETQYFGPGTRLLVL.

This clonotype was found a few times. This chain connects TRBV18 to TRBJ2-1, with a tentative D call TRBD2 (5 bases). V was trimmed by 5 bases and J by 0 bases, leaving 14 bases between them. Germline CDR1 KGHSH, CDR2 LQKENI. The CDR3 is 16 residues long. In DNA, the CDR3 is TGTGCCAGCTCATTGGGGATGAGCGGCTCCTACAATGAGCAGTTCTTC. It specifies CASSLGMSGSYNEQFF.

The rearrangement links TRBV7-9 to TRBJ1-6; 9 nucleotides match TRBD1. This CDR3 spans 15 amino acids. Germline CDR1 and CDR2: SEHNR and FQNEAQ (reference sequence). Trimming took 5 bases from V and 7 from J; bases not matched to a gene: 6. The CDR3 bases are TGTGCCAGCAGCCTGGGGACAGGGTTGAATTCACCCCTCCACTTT. Translating it yields CASSLGTGLNSPLHF.

The chain carries TRBV7-9 and TRBJ2-1; D remains ambiguous. Germline lookup yields CDR1 SEHNR and CDR2 FQNEAQ (reference sequence). The CDR3 runs to 12 residues. V lost 6 bases to trimming and J lost 12 bases, with 15 bases between them. The CDR3 reads CASRSSTWGQFF. The CDR3 nucleotides are TGTGCCAGCAGATCAAGTACCTGGGGGCAGTTCTTC.